This record covers a single T cell receptor beta chain. No antigen is known for it. V shed 4 bases, J shed 1 base, and the junction held 6 bases outside the gene matches. The CDR3 contains 16 residues. Germline V gives CDR1 LNHDA, CDR2 SQIVND (reference sequence). Assay: immunoSEQ multiplex PCR; the TCRdb copy retains only in-frame clones and omits some. The table has around 77,000 clones, around 86% seen once. The data were taken from a study of T cell responses to AZD1222 COVID-19 vaccine. Study-wide results and caveats: Clonal diversity was possibly underestimated, and white British individuals and females predominated among donors. Among those given AZD1222, only five or six were seropositive at baseline.

The chain joins TRBV19 to TRBJ1-5; 8 bases are a match to TRBD1. This clonotype originated in an adult in good health. The specimen comprised peripheral blood, sampled on day 0 of AZD1222 vaccination. The CDR3 protein is CASSTDRGSSNQPQHF. DNA for the CDR3: TGTGCCAGTAGTACTGACAGGGGTTCGAGCAATCAGCCCCAGCATTTT.